Shown below are 10 T cell receptor beta chains from a single sample sequenced in a study of cytotoxic CD8 clonotypes in ibrutinib-treated CLL. Sequencing was performed with immunoSEQ multiplex PCR; in TCRdb, only in-frame clones are kept and a portion is missing. The data contain around 330,000 clones, 60% to 80% of them singletons. Sequenced material: PBMCs, taken after 36 months of ibrutinib treatment. These receptors were obtained from a human donor with chronic lymphocytic leukemia.

CDR3 region: CASSLHMTVYPYEQYF. DNA of the CDR3: TGTGCCAGCAGTTTACATATGACTGTGTACCCCTACGAGCAGTACTTC. The chain carries TRBV28 and TRBJ2-7; D not certain. V was clipped by 2 bases and J by 2 bases, with 16 bases between them. Germline CDR1 reads MDHEN; CDR2 reads SYDVKM. The CDR3 runs 16 residues. The full variable domain, in which reference TRBV28 and TRBJ2-7 provide the parts outside the CDR3, is DVKVTQSSRYLVKRTGEKVFLECVQDMDHENMFWYRQDPGLGLRLIYFSYDVKMKEKGDIPEGYSVSREKKERFSLILESASTNQTSMYLCASSLHMTVYPYEQYFGPGTRLTVT.

The chain couples TRBV11-2 to TRBJ2-7; weak D call: TRBD2 (5 bases). Germline CDR1 reads SGHAT; CDR2 reads FQNNGV. This CDR3 has 15 amino acids. V lost 5 bases and J 3 bases, leaving 17 bases between the germline ends. CDR3 amino acids: CASSLGPGGGYEQYF. The CDR3 DNA reads as TGTGCCAGCAGCCTCGGACCAGGTGGAGGCTACGAGCAGTACTTC.

V gene TRBV6-5 combines with J gene TRBJ2-3; D gene uncertain. Trimming cost V 5 bases and J 8 bases, with 11 bases left between them. CDR3 length: 12 residues. The V gene's germline CDR1 is MNHEY and CDR2 SVGAGI. The DNA of the CDR3 is TGTGCCAGCAGTACCAGCGAAGGTACGCAGTATTTT. Protein sequence: CASSTSEGTQYF.

In DNA form, the CDR3 reads TGTGCCAGCAGCTTAGCTCCGGCCAACGTCCTGACTTTC. Translated: CASSLAPANVLTF. The chain carries TRBV7-2 and TRBJ2-6, with D unresolved. The V and J ends lost 0 bases and 6 bases respectively, with 3 bases between them. The CDR3 totals 13 residues. Germline V gene lookup returns CDR1 SGHTA and CDR2 FQGNSA.

The CDR3 is CASSPSMGGVEQYF. Here the CDR3 DNA reads TGTGCCAGCAGTCCCTCCATGGGGGGAGTCGAGCAGTACTTC. V usage is TRBV6-1 and J usage is TRBJ2-7; D possibly corresponds to TRBD2 (6 bases). V was trimmed by 5 bases and J by 6 bases, leaving 17 bases between them. This CDR3 is built from 14 residues. The germline V gene encodes CDR1 MNHNS and CDR2 SASEGT.

The gene calls are TRBV11-2 and TRBJ1-1, with D possibly TRBD1 on 5 matching bases. Trimming took 5 bases from V and 0 from J, leaving 22 bases between them. The CDR3 is 18 amino acids. The germline V gene encodes CDR1 SGHAT and CDR2 FQNNGV. The CDR3 nucleotides read TGTGCCAGCAGCCCAGGGAAAAACTACCATAAACTGAACACTGAAGCTTTCTTT. It translates to CASSPGKNYHKLNTEAFF.

The chain combines TRBV19 with TRBJ2-7; D is unresolved. V lost 5 bases to trimming and J lost 3 bases, with 11 bases between them. The CDR3 is 13 residues long. Germline lookup yields CDR1 LNHDA and CDR2 SQIVND (reference sequence). CDR3 DNA sequence: TGTGCCAGTAGTGCTAATATTTACTACGAGCAGTACTTC. Its protein product is CASSANIYYEQYF. Filled out from reference TRBV19 and TRBJ2-7, the complete variable domain reads DGGITQSPKYLFRKEGQNVTLSCEQNLNHDAMYWYRQDPGQGLRLIYYSQIVNDFQKGDIAEGYSVSREKKESFPLTVTSAQKNPTAFYLCASSANIYYEQYFGPGTRLTVT.

This clone was recorded a few times. This chain joins TRBV11-2 and TRBJ1-1; D unclear. CDR3 length: 13 amino acids. Germline values: CDR1 SGHAT, CDR2 FQNNGV. V gave up 5 bases and J gave up 0 bases, with 7 bases separating them. For the CDR3, the DNA is TGTGCCAGCAGCCGCAGCATGAACACTGAAGCTTTCTTT. Translating it yields CASSRSMNTEAFF.

The chain is built from TRBV27 and TRBJ2-7; D remains ambiguous. The CDR3 sequence is 13 residues long. Trimming shortened V by 2 bases and J by 7 bases, and 12 bases separated the two germline ends. In germline, CDR1 is MNHEY, CDR2 SMNVEV (reference sequence). CDR3 residues: CASSLGPLGEQYF. The CDR3 DNA reads as TGTGCCAGCAGTTTAGGCCCGCTGGGTGAGCAGTACTTC.

V is TRBV10-3 and J is TRBJ2-2; D may be TRBD1 (5 bases). Germline CDR1 is ENHRY and CDR2 is SYGVKD. Deletions cut 7 bases from V and 5 bases from J, with 5 bases between. There are 11 residues in the CDR3. CDR3 DNA sequence: TGTGCCATCAAGGGGACCGGGGAGCTGTTTTTT. It specifies CAIKGTGELFF.